These T cell receptor beta chains were read from a single sample in a study of CD8 T cells in ankylosing spondylitis. Each CDR3 protein gets one entry after TCRdb re-called the 5' RACE reads with MiXCR. The sample comprises hundreds of thousands of distinct CDR3 sequences, 10% to 15% of which are singletons, and just over 0.5% rests with the top ten. Source material: blood, either unsorted or a sorted T cell fraction (not recorded which). These receptors originate from a male donor with ankylosing spondylitis. CDR3s include the opening cysteine and the closing phenylalanine or tryptophan. The D gene is left open where the match is weak. Clone size appears in some rows only: once, few, many, or a class for an expanded clone.

TGCAGTACGAAGAAGGGCCTCAGCTCCTACAATGAGCAGTTCTTC	CSTKKGLSSYNEQFF	TRBV20-1	TRBJ2-1	NA	many
TGCGCCAGCAGCCAAGATTGGGGACAGAACTATGGCTACACCTTC	CASSQDWGQNYGYTF	TRBV4-3	TRBJ1-2	TRBD1	few
TGTGCCAGCAGTCCCTACGGTGGTGGCAATCAGCCCCAGCATTTT	CASSPYGGGNQPQHF	TRBV12-3/TRBV12-4	TRBJ1-5	NA	NA
TGTGCCAGCAGCAGACAGGAAGGCAGCTACGAGCAGTACTTC	CASSRQEGSYEQYF	TRBV7-2	TRBJ2-7	NA	many
TGTGCCAGCTCACCGTATCCACGTGCCGGGGAGCTGTTTTTT	CASSPYPRAGELFF	TRBV18	TRBJ2-2	NA	few
TGTGCCATCAGTAAGAATAGCGGGAGCATAGCAGATACGCAGTATTTT	CAISKNSGSIADTQYF	TRBV10-3	TRBJ2-3	TRBD2	NA
TGCGCCAGCAGTCTACAGGAACACACTGAAGCTTTCTTT	CASSLQEHTEAFF	TRBV5-1	TRBJ1-1	NA	few
TGTGCCATCAGTCCGGGGGGGGGCCAGCGAGTATTTAGGAATGAGCAGTTCTTC	CAISPGGGQRVFRNEQFF	TRBV10-3	TRBJ2-1	TRBD2	few
TGTGCCAGCAGTCAGTTAAATTCGGGACAGGGGTTCACCGGGGAGCTGTTTTTT	CASSQLNSGQGFTGELFF	TRBV27	TRBJ2-2	TRBD1	NA
TGTGCCAGCAGCTTACGCACAGGGGCGCACGAGCAGTACTTC	CASSLRTGAHEQYF	TRBV7-2	TRBJ2-7	TRBD1	many
TGTGCCAGCAGTGGCAGGACCAGCAATCAGCCCCAGCATTTT	CASSGRTSNQPQHF	TRBV12-3/TRBV12-4	TRBJ1-5	NA	many
TGCGCCAGCCGGTTGGGGGTCGCCTATGGCTACACCTTC	CASRLGVAYGYTF	TRBV10-2	TRBJ1-2	NA	NA
TGCAGTGCTAGAGATCAGCGGACTCTCAGGACCTACGAGCAGTACTTC	CSARDQRTLRTYEQYF	TRBV20-1	TRBJ2-7	NA	NA
TGTGCCAGCAGCGCCCCGGGACTAGCGGGAGATACGCAGTATTTT	CASSAPGLAGDTQYF	TRBV5-6	TRBJ2-3	TRBD2	few
TGCAGTGCTCACAGAGGCTCCGGGGCGCAAGAGACCCAGTACTTC	CSAHRGSGAQETQYF	TRBV20-1	TRBJ2-5	NA	few
TGCGCCAGCAGCCAAGCTCCTAGTGGGTCTGGGGCCAACGTCCTGACTTTC	CASSQAPSGSGANVLTF	TRBV4-3	TRBJ2-6	NA	few
TGCAGTGCTACCGTGGCAGGGAGCAATCAGCCCCAGCATTTT	CSATVAGSNQPQHF	TRBV20-1	TRBJ1-5	NA	few
TGCAGTGCTGCAAAAGGGGGACTTAGGCTCGATGAGCAGTTCTTC	CSAAKGGLRLDEQFF	TRBV20-1	TRBJ2-1	NA	NA
TGTGCCAGCGCGCGGGGCAGTAGCACAGATACGCAGTATTTT	CASARGSSTDTQYF	TRBV7-2	TRBJ2-3	NA	once
TGTGCCAGCAAACCGGACAGGGGATGGTCACCCCTCCACTTT	CASKPDRGWSPLHF	TRBV6-1	TRBJ1-6	TRBD1	NA
TGCAGTGCCGGCCTACGGGCGGAGTTGAACACTGAAGCTTTCTTT	CSAGLRAELNTEAFF	TRBV20-1	TRBJ1-1	NA	many
TGTGCCAGCAGTAGCCACCAGGGGAGGATTGAAGAAAAACTGTTTTTT	CASSSHQGRIEEKLFF	TRBV27	TRBJ1-4	NA	NA
TGCAGCGCCTTAACAGGGCGTGAAGCTTTCTTT	CSALTGREAFF	TRBV29-1	TRBJ1-1	NA	few
TGTGCCAGCAGGAGGAGGGTTAGCAATGAGCAGTTCTTC	CASRRRVSNEQFF	TRBV12-3/TRBV12-4	TRBJ2-1	NA	NA
TGTGCCAGCAGTTTTACTTGGGGAGGGTACAATGAGCAGTTCTTC	CASSFTWGGYNEQFF	TRBV11-2	TRBJ2-1	TRBD2	NA
TGCGCCAGCAGCGGAGGGACAGGATGGTACGAGCAGTACTTC	CASSGGTGWYEQYF	TRBV5-1	TRBJ2-7	TRBD1	few
TGCAGTGCTAGAGGGTGGGCGGGATCAGGGGTAGAGACCCAGTACTTC	CSARGWAGSGVETQYF	TRBV20-1	TRBJ2-5	NA	once
TGTGCCAGCAGCCGAACACTAGCCAAAAACATTCAGTACTTC	CASSRTLAKNIQYF	TRBV7-9	TRBJ2-4	NA	NA
TGTGCCAGCAGTTTAACAGGGGGCGAGTCAGATACGCAGTATTTT	CASSLTGGESDTQYF	TRBV6-5	TRBJ2-3	TRBD1	NA
TGTGCCAGCAGTTTCGGGGCCGACCGCTACACCTTC	CASSFGADRYTF	TRBV6-5	TRBJ1-2	NA	few
TGCAGCGTCTCGGGACTAGCGGGAGTCCGTTACAATGAGCAGTTCTTC	CSVSGLAGVRYNEQFF	TRBV29-1	TRBJ2-1	TRBD2	many
TGTGCCAGCAGGCCCGGGACAGACAGCTCCTACGAGCAGTACTTC	CASRPGTDSSYEQYF	TRBV12-3/TRBV12-4	TRBJ2-7	TRBD1	many
TGCGCCAGCAGCTTGGCGCGGGAACGCGAGCAGTACTTC	CASSLAREREQYF	TRBV5-1	TRBJ2-7	NA	many
TGCAGTTCCACCCAGGGCATGAACACTGAAGCTTTCTTT	CSSTQGMNTEAFF	TRBV29-1	TRBJ1-1	NA	few
TGTGCCAGCAGCCTGACAGGGGAAAACTATGGCTACACCTTC	CASSLTGENYGYTF	TRBV9	TRBJ1-2	TRBD1	many
TGTGCCAGCAGCGTAGGATCGTCAATGGGGGGGAATCAGCCCCAGCATTTT	CASSVGSSMGGNQPQHF	TRBV9	TRBJ1-5	NA	few
TGCAGTGCTAGAGGGACAGGGATCGAAAAACTGTTTTTT	CSARGTGIEKLFF	TRBV20-1	TRBJ1-4	TRBD1	NA